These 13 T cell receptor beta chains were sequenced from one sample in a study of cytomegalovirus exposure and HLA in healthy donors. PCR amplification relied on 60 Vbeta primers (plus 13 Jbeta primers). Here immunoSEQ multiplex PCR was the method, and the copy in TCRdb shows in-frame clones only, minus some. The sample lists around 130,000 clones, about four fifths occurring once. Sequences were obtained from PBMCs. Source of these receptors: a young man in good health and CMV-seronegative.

CDR3 in DNA: TGCGCCAGCAGCATCAACAGGGTCAGCGTTGGAGCTTTCTTT. Its translation is CASSINRVSVGAFF. The rearrangement joins TRBV5-1 to TRBJ1-1, with a tentative D call TRBD1 (6 bases). Trimming took off 4 bases at V and 10 bases at J, with 20 bases between the two ends. The CDR3 runs to 14 residues. Per germline, CDR1 SGHRS and CDR2 YFSETQ.

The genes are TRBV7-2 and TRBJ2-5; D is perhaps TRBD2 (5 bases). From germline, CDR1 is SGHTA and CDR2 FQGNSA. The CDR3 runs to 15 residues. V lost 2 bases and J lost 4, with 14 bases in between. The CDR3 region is CASSLNGPAGETQYF. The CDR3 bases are TGTGCCAGCAGCTTAAACGGCCCCGCGGGAGAGACCCAGTACTTC.

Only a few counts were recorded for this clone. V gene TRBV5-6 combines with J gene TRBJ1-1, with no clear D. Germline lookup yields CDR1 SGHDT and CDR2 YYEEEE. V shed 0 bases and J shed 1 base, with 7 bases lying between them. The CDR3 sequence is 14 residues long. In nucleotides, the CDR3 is TGTGCCAGCAGCTTGGGACATAAGAACACTGAAGCTTTCTTT. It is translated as CASSLGHKNTEAFF.

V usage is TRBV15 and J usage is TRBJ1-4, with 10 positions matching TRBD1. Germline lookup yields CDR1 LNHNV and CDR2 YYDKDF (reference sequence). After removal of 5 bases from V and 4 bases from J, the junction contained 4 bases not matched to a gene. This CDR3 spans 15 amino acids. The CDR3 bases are TGTGCCACCAGCGGGGACAGGGGCGGTAATGAAAAACTGTTTTTT. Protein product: CATSGDRGGNEKLFF.

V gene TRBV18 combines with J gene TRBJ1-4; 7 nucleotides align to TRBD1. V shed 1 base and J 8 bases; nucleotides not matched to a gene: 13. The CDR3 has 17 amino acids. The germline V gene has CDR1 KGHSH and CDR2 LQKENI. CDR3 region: CASSPLPKTGAGEKLFF. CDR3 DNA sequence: TGTGCCAGCTCACCACTTCCTAAAACAGGGGCTGGGGAAAAACTGTTTTTT.

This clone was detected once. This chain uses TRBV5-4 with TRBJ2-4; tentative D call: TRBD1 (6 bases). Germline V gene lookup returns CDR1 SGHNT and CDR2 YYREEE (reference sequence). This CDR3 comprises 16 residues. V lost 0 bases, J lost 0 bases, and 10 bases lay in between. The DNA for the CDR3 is TGTGCCAGCAGCTTGGCGTCACAGGGAGCCAAAAACATTCAGTACTTC. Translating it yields CASSLASQGAKNIQYF.

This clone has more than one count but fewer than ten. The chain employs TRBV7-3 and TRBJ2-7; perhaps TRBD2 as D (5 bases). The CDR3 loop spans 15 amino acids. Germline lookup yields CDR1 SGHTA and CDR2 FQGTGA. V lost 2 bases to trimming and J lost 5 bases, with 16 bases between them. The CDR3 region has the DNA TGTGCCAGCAGCTTATCGCCAACTAGATCTAACGAGCAGTACTTC. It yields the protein CASSLSPTRSNEQYF.

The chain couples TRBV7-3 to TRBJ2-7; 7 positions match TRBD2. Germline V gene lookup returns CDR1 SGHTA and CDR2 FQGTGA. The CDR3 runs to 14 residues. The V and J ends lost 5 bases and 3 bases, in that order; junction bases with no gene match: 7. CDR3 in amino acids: CASSPTGGGYEQYF. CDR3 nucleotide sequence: TGTGCCAGCAGCCCCACTGGCGGGGGCTACGAGCAGTACTTC.

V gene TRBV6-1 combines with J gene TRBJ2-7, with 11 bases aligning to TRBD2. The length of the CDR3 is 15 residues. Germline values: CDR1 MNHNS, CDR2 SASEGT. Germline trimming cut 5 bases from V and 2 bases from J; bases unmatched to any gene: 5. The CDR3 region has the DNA TGTGCCAGCAGTCAATTAGCGGGAGGGCCCTACGAGCAGTACTTC. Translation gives CASSQLAGGPYEQYF.

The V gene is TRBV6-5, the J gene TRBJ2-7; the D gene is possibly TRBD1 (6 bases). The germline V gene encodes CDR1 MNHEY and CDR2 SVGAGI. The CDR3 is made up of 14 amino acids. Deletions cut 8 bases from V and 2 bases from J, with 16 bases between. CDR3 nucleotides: TGTGCCAGCGAACCGGGACACGGAACCTACGAGCAGTACTTC. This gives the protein CASEPGHGTYEQYF.

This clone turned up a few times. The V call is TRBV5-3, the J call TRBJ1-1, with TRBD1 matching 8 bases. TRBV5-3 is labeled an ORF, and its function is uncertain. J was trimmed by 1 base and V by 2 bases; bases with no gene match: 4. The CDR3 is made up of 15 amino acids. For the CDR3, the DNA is TGTGCCAGAAGCTTTAGGCAGGGGGCGAACACTGAAGCTTTCTTT. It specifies CARSFRQGANTEAFF.

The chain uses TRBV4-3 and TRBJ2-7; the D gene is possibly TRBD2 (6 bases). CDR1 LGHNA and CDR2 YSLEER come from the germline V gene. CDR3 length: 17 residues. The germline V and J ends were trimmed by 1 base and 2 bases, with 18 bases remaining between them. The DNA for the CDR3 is TGCGCCAGCAGCCAAGGACACCCCCCGGGAGCAACCTACGAGCAGTACTTC. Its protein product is CASSQGHPPGATYEQYF.

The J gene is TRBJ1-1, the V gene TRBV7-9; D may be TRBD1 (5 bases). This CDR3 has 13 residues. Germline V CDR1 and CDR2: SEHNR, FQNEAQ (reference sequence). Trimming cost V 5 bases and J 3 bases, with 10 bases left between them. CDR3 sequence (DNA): TGTGCCAGCAGCCAAATCAGGGACACTGAAGCTTTCTTT. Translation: CASSQIRDTEAFF.